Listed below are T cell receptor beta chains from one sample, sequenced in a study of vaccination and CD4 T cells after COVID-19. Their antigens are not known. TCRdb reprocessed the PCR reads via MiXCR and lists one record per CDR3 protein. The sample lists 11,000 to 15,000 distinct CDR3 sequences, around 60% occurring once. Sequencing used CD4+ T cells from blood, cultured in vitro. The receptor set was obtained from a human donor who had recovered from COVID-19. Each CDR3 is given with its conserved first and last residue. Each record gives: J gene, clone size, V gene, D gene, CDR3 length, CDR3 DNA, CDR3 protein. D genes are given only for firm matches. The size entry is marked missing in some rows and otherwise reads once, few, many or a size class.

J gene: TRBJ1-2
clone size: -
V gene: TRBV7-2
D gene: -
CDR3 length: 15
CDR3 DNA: TGTGCCAGCAGCTTAGGAGGGGTTGAAGTATATGGCTACACCTTC
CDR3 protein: CASSLGGVEVYGYTF

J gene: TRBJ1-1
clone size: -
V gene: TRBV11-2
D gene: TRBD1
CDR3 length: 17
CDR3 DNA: TGTGCCAGCAGCTCCGCTTGGGACAGGGGTAAAAACACTGAAGCTTTCTTT
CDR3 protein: CASSSAWDRGKNTEAFF

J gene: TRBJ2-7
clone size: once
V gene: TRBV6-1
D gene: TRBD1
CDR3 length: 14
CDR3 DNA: TGTGCCAGCAGCTTGTCCGGGACAGTGGGCGAGCAGTACTTC
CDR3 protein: CASSLSGTVGEQYF

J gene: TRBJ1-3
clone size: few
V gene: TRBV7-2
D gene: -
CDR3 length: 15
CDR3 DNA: TGTGCCAGCAGCTTAGAACGGACTACTGGAAACACCATATATTTT
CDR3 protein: CASSLERTTGNTIYF

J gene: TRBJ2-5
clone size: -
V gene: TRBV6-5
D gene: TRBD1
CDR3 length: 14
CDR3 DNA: TGTGCCAGCAGTTACGCGGACAGGGTTGAGACCCAGTACTTC
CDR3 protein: CASSYADRVETQYF

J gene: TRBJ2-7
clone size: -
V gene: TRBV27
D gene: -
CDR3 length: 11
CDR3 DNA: TGTGCCAGCAGTTGGAAGGGAGAGCAGTACTTC
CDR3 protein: CASSWKGEQYF

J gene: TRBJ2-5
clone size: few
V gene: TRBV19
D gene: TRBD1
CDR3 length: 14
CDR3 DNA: TGTGCCAGTAGTGCTACAGGGGAGCAAGGGACCCAGTACTTC
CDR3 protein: CASSATGEQGTQYF

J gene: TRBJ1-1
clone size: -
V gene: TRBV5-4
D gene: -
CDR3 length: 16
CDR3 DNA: TGTGCCAGCAGCTTGGCCCCGGGGACAAGGGCCACTGAAGCTTTCTTT
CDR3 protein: CASSLAPGTRATEAFF

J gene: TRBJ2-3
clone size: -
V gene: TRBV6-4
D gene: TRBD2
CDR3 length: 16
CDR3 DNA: TGTGCCAGCAGCGCCCTTAGCGGGGGGGGCGTGTATACGCAGTATTTT
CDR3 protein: CASSALSGGGVYTQYF

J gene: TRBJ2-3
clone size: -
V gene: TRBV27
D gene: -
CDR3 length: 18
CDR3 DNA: TGTGCCAGCAGTCAACGCCCCCCTAGCCGGGGCGGATTAGATACGCAGTATTTT
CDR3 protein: CASSQRPPSRGGLDTQYF

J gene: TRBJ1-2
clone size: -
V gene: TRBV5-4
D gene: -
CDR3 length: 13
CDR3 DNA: TGTGCCAGCAGCAATAGCAGGGACTATGGCTACACCTTC
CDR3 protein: CASSNSRDYGYTF

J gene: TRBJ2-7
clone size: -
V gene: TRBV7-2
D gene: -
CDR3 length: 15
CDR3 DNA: TGTGCCAGCAGCTTAGAAGTACAGCGGTCCTACGAGCAGTACTTC
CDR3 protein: CASSLEVQRSYEQYF

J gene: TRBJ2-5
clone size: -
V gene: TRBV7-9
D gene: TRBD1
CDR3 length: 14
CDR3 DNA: TGTGCCAGCAGCTCGGACAGGGGAAGCGAGACCCAGTACTTC
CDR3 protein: CASSSDRGSETQYF

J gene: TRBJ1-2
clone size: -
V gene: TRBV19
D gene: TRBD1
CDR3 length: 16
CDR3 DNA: TGTGCCAGTAGTATCGTGACAGGGGGTTTAGTCTATGGCTACACCTTC
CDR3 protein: CASSIVTGGLVYGYTF

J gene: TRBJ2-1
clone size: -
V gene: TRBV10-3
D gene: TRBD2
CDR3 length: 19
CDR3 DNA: TGTGCCATCAGTGAGTCTGTAGCGGGAGGGCCGAGCTCCTACAATGAGCAGTTCTTC
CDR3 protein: CAISESVAGGPSSYNEQFF

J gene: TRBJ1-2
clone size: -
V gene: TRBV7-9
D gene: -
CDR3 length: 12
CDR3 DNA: TGTGCCAGCAGCTTAGGGGGCGGAGGCTACACCTTC
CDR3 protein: CASSLGGGGYTF

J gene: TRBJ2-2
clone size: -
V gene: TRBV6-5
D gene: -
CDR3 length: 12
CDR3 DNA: TGTGCCAGCAGTTATGGTACCGGGGAGCTGTTTTTT
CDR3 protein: CASSYGTGELFF

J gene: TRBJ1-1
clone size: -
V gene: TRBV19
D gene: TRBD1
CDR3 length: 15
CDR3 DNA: TGTGCCAGCAAGGACAGGCCCCAATCGGGGGAAGAAGCTTTCTTT
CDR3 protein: CASKDRPQSGEEAFF

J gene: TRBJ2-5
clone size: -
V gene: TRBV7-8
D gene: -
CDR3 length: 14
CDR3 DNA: TGTGCCAGCAGCTTAGCGCCGTACCAAGAGACCCAGTACTTC
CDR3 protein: CASSLAPYQETQYF

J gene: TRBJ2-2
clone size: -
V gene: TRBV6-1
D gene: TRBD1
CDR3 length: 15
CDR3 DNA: TGTGCCATCCGCGAGGGGACAGGGGCCACCGGGGAGCTGTTTTTT
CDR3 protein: CAIREGTGATGELFF

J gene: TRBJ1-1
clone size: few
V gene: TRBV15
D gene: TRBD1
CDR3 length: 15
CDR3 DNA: TGTGCCACCAGCAAGCGCAGGGGGTTTAACTCTGAAGCTTTCTTT
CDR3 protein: CATSKRRGFNSEAFF

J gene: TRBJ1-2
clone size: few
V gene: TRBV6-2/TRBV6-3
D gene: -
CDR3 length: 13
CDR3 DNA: TGTGCCAGCAGTCTACAGGGTTCTTTCGGCTACACCTTC
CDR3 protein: CASSLQGSFGYTF

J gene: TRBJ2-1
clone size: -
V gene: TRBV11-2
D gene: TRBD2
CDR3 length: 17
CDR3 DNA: TGTGCCAGCAGCTTTAGTAGCGGGAGGGCAAACGCCAATGAGCAGTTCTTC
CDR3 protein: CASSFSSGRANANEQFF

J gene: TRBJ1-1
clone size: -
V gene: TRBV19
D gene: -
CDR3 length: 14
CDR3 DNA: TGTGCCAGTAGTCCCGACAGAGCGAACACTGAAGCTTTCTTT
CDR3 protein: CASSPDRANTEAFF

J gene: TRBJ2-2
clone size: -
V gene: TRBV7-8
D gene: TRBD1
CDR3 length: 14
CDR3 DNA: TGTGCCAGCAGCTCCACAGGGGCGGTCGGGGAGCTGTTTTTT
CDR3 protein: CASSSTGAVGELFF

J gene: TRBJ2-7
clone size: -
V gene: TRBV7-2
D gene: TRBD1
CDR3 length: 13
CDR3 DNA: TGTGCCAGCAGCCCCGGGACAGGTGCCGACCAGTACTTC
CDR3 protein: CASSPGTGADQYF

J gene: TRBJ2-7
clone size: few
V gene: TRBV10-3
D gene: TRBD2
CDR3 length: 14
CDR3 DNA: TGTGCCATCAGTGAGGAGAGCGGGATTTACGAGCAGTACTTC
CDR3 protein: CAISEESGIYEQYF

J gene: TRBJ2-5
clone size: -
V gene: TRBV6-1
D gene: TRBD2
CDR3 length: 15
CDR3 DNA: TGTGCCAGCAGCGCGACTGGCGGGGGGGCAGAGACCCAGTACTTC
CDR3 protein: CASSATGGGAETQYF

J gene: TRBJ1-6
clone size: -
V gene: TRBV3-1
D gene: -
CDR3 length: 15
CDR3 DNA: TGTGCCAGCAGCCAAGAGCAGGGGAGAAATTCACCCCTCCACTTT
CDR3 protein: CASSQEQGRNSPLHF

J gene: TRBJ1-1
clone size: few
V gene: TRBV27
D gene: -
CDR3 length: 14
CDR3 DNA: TGTGCCAGCACTGTTGGACCGAGATCGTCTGAAGCTTTCTTT
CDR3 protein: CASTVGPRSSEAFF

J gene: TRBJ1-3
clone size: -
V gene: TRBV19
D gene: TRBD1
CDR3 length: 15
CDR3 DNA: TGTGCCAGTAGATTGGACAGGGGGGGCGGAAACACCATATATTTT
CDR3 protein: CASRLDRGGGNTIYF

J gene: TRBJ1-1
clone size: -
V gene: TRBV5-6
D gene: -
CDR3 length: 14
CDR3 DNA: TGTGCCAGCAGCTTGACAGGGCGAAACACTGAAGCTTTCTTT
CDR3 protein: CASSLTGRNTEAFF

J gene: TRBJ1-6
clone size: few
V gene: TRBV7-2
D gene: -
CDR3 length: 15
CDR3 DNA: TGTGCCAGCAGCTTAGTGGCAGGGGATAATTCACCCCTCCACTTT
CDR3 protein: CASSLVAGDNSPLHF

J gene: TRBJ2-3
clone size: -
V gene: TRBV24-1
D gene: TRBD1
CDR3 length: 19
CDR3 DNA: TGTGCCACCGCGGTTGGTCAGGCCTCTCTCGGACAGGGGGCAGATACGCAGTATTTT
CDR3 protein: CATAVGQASLGQGADTQYF

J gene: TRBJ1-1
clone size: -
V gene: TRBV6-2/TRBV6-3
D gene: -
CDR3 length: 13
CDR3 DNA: TGTGCCAGCACCTTCTCGGGGGGAGCTGAAGCTTTCTTT
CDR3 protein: CASTFSGGAEAFF

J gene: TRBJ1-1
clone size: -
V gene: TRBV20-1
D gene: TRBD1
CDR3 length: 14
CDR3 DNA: TGCAGTGCTAGCCGAGGGGGGGGACAGGCCGAAGCTTTCTTT
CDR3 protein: CSASRGGGQAEAFF

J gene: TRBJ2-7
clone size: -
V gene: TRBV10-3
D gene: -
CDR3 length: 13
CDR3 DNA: TGTGCCATCAGTGTCGGGCTAGAGGTCGAGCAGTACTTC
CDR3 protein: CAISVGLEVEQYF

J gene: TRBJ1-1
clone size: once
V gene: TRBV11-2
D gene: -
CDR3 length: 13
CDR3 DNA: TGTGCCAGCAGCTTAGTCGGGAACACTGAAGCTTTCTTT
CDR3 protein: CASSLVGNTEAFF

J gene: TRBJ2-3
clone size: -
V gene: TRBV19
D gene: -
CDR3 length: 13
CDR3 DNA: TGTGCCAGTAGGCACGCAGGGACAGATACGCAGTATTTT
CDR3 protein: CASRHAGTDTQYF

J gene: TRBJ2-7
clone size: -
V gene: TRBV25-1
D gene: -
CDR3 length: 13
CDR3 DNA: TGTGCCAGCAGTGGCAGGGAACGAGGCGAGCAGTACTTC
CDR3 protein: CASSGRERGEQYF

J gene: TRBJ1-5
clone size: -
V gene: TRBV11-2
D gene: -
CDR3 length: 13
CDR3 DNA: TGTGCCAGCAGCTTAGATTTGTTACAGCCCCAGCATTTT
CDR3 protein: CASSLDLLQPQHF

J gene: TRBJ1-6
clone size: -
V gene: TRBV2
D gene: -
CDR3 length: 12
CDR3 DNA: TGTGCCAGCAGAGGGGATAATTCACCCCTCCACTTT
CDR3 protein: CASRGDNSPLHF

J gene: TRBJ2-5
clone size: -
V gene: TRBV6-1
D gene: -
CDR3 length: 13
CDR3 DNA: TGTGCCAGCAAAGACAGTAACCAAGAGACCCAGTACTTC
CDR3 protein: CASKDSNQETQYF

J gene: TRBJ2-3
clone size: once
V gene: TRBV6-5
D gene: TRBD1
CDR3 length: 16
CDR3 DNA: TGTGCCAGCAGTTACTCGAACAGGGGACACACAGATACGCAGTATTTT
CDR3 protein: CASSYSNRGHTDTQYF

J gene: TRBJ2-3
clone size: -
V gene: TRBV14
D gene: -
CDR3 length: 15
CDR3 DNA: TGTGCCAGCAGCCCGCGCGCCAAAGGCACAGATACGCAGTATTTT
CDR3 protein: CASSPRAKGTDTQYF

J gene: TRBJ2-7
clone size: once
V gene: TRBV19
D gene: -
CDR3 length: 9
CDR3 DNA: TGTGCCAGTCCATACGAGCAGTACTTC
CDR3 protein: CASPYEQYF

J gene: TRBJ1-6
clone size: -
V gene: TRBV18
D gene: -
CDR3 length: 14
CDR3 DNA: TGTGCCAGCTCACCAGAGGGAGCTAATTCACCCCTCCACTTT
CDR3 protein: CASSPEGANSPLHF

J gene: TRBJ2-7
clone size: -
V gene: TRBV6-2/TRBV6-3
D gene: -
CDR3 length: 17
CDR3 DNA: TGTGCCAGCAGTTTACGCAGCGGGTCCTTGGGCAACTACGAGCAGTACTTC
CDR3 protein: CASSLRSGSLGNYEQYF

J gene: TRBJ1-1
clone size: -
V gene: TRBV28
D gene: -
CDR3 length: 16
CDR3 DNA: TGTGCCAGCAGTTTGACGGCAGATCTTTTGAACACTGAAGCTTTCTTT
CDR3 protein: CASSLTADLLNTEAFF

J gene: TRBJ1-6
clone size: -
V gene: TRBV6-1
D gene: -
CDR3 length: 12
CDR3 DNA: TGTGCCAGCAGGGCGAGGGGTTCACCCCTCCACTTT
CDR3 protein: CASRARGSPLHF